This note documents a single TCR beta chain sequence. The antigen is unknown. The protocol was immunoSEQ multiplex PCR, while the TCRdb copy is restricted to in-frame clones and leaves out a portion. The table shows approximately 90,000 clones, with roughly 94% occurring only once. Between the trimmed V and J ends, which lost 1 base and 0 bases, there was a span of 5 bases. The CDR3 totals 14 residues. Germline V gene data show CDR1 as LNHDA and CDR2 as SQIVND (reference sequence). The sample is drawn from a study of siplizumab effects on memory and regulatory T cells. Study-level findings and limits: Suppressive capability of dividing Tregs from siplizumab cultures went unverified. An assignable naive or memory phenotype was lacking in roughly 75-97% of proliferating CD4+ or CD8+ clones. Among sequences traceable to unstimulated CD4+ memory cells, alloreactive ones were significantly reduced by siplizumab.

Material for sequencing was non-Treg CD4+ T cells sorted from blood. This chain links TRBV19 with TRBJ2-3; TRBD1 is a possible D gene (5 bases). This clonotype was sampled from a human donor in good health. CDR3: CASSIGTSTDTQYF. The CDR3 DNA sequence: TGTGCCAGTAGTATAGGGACAAGCACAGATACGCAGTATTTT.